The rows below give T cell receptor beta chains drawn from one sample of a study of identical twins. TCRdb re-called the 5' RACE reads through MiXCR, storing one row per CDR3 protein. In the table there are some 1,600,000 distinct CDR3 sequences, roughly a third of which are singletons. Sequencing was performed on cord blood. Receptors were obtained from a newborn girl in good health. Each CDR3 is given with its conserved first and last residue. Each record gives: clone size, J gene, D gene, V gene, CDR3 protein, CDR3 DNA. The D gene is left open where the match is weak. Clone sizes are given selectively: once, few, many, or a class where the clone is expanded.

>.|TRBJ1-5|.|TRBV20-1
CSARRGLNQPQHF
TGCAGTGCACGAAGAGGACTCAATCAGCCCCAGCATTTT
>few|TRBJ1-6|TRBD1|TRBV7-9
CASSLAGHRDSSSPLHF
TGTGCCAGCAGCTTAGCGGGCCACCGGGACAGCTCCAGCCCCCTCCACTTT
>many|TRBJ2-3|TRBD2|TRBV2
CASRPTSGTDTQYF
TGTGCCAGCAGACCTACTAGCGGCACAGATACGCAGTATTTT
>.|TRBJ2-5|.|TRBV20-1
CSARLRGETQYF
TGCAGTGCTAGACTCAGGGGAGAGACCCAGTACTTC
>.|TRBJ2-5|.|TRBV4-2
CASSQGWPVYNEQYF
TGTGCCAGCAGCCAAGGGTGGCCTGTCTACAATGAGCAGTACTTC
>.|TRBJ2-1|.|TRBV21-1
CASTGLAYNEQFF
TGTGCCAGCACGGGACTAGCCTACAATGAGCAGTTCTTC
>.|TRBJ2-3|.|TRBV30
CAWGQTADTQYF
TGTGCCTGGGGGCAGACGGCAGATACGCAGTATTTT
>.|TRBJ1-4|.|TRBV19
CASSDRRPNEKLFF
TGTGCCAGTAGTGACAGGCGCCCTAATGAAAAACTGTTTTTT
>.|TRBJ2-1|.|TRBV27
CASSLAGPQETQFF
TGTGCCAGCAGCCTAGCAGGACCCCAAGAGACCCAGTTCTTC
>few|TRBJ2-3|.|TRBV20-1
CSATGSLGPDTQYF
TGCAGTGCTACGGGCAGTTTGGGCCCAGATACGCAGTATTTT
>few|TRBJ1-4|.|TRBV5-1
CASSFGGVFEKLFF
TGCGCCAGCAGCTTTGGGGGCGTTTTTGAAAAACTGTTTTTT
>.|TRBJ2-1|TRBD2|TRBV7-9
CASSDGTSGGNEQFF
TGTGCCAGCAGCGATGGGACTAGCGGTGGGAATGAGCAGTTCTTC
>.|TRBJ2-1|.|TRBV6-2/TRBV6-3
CASSYGRGPGNEQFF
TGTGCCAGCAGTTACGGCAGGGGCCCAGGGAATGAGCAGTTCTTC
>.|TRBJ1-1|.|TRBV27
CASSLYPAGFSEAFF
TGTGCCAGCAGTTTATACCCAGCGGGATTCAGTGAAGCTTTCTTT